The 23 T cell receptor beta chains reported below all come from one sample, sequenced in a study of PD-1 blockade in classical Hodgkin lymphoma. Following autologous stem cell transplantation, relapse occurred in every patient, and exposure to brentuximab vedotin varied. Profiled with immunoSEQ multiplex PCR; TCRdb holds only in-frame clones, not every one. This table has some 84,000 clones, around nine tenths appearing once. Sample: peripheral blood mononuclear cells (PBMCs), taken before the second cycle of nivolumab. The source is a human donor with classical Hodgkin lymphoma.

The genes are TRBV19 and TRBJ1-2; 8 bases fit TRBD1. V shed 2 bases and J 5 bases; nucleotides not matched to a gene: 4. The CDR3 has 14 amino acids. CDR1 and CDR2 from the germline V gene are LNHDA and SQIVND (reference sequence). In DNA form, the CDR3 reads TGTGCCAGTAGTATACCGGGACAGGCTTATGGCTACACCTTC. This sequence encodes CASSIPGQAYGYTF.

J is TRBJ2-7 and V is TRBV10-3; 9 nucleotides agree with TRBD2. V shed 0 bases and J 3 bases; nucleotides not matched to a gene: 6. The CDR3 is 16 residues long. Germline CDR1 ENHRY, CDR2 SYGVKD. DNA for the CDR3: TGTGCCATCAGTGAGTCGAGGGCTAGCGGGAACTACGAGCAGTACTTC. It yields the protein CAISESRASGNYEQYF.

The chain joins TRBV28 to TRBJ1-2, with D possibly matching TRBD1 (6 bases). Trimming shortened V by 3 bases and J by 6 bases, and 11 bases separated the two germline ends. Germline loops: CDR1 MDHEN, CDR2 SYDVKM. The CDR3 loop spans 13 amino acids. CDR3 DNA sequence: TGTGCCAGCAGTTTTCGGGGGCTGGATGGCTACACCTTC. Its protein is CASSFRGLDGYTF.

The V call is TRBV29-1, the J call TRBJ2-7; D remains unclear. This CDR3 comprises 10 residues. Between the trimmed V and J ends, which lost 6 bases and 1 base, there was a span of 4 bases. The V gene's germline CDR1 is SQVTM and CDR2 ANQGSEA. The CDR3 nucleotides read TGCAGCGTGGGGTCCTACGAGCAGTACTTC. Residues: CSVGSYEQYF.

The chain employs TRBV5-1 and TRBJ2-7; D not resolved. CDR1 and CDR2 (germline): SGHRS, YFSETQ. The CDR3 totals 13 residues. The V gene lost 2 bases and the J gene lost 3 bases, with 9 bases spanning the gap. CDR3 protein: CASSFANYYEQYF. CDR3 bases: TGCGCCAGCAGCTTCGCGAATTACTACGAGCAGTACTTC.

The J gene is TRBJ2-3, the V gene TRBV7-7, with 11 positions matching TRBD2. The CDR3 is made up of 18 amino acids. Germline CDR1 and CDR2: SSHAT and FNYEAQ (reference sequence). With 5 bases clipped from V and 0 bases from J, the junction kept 10 bases outside the gene matches. CDR3 sequence reads: CASSHGVRTSGSTDTQYF. The CDR3 region has the DNA TGTGCCAGCAGCCACGGGGTCCGGACTAGCGGGAGCACAGATACGCAGTATTTT.

The chain carries TRBV6-5 and TRBJ2-5; maybe TRBD2 (6 bases). Trimming cost V 6 bases and J 2 bases, with 13 bases left between them. This CDR3 comprises 14 residues. The germline V gene encodes CDR1 MNHEY and CDR2 SVGAGI. The CDR3 DNA is TGTGCCAGCAGATTTTTAGCGGAACAAGAGACCCAGTACTTC. The encoded protein is CASRFLAEQETQYF.

V and J are TRBV28 and TRBJ1-2; no clear D. This CDR3 has 14 residues. V was shortened by 6 bases and J by 0 bases, with 11 bases between the two germline ends. The germline gives CDR1 MDHEN, CDR2 SYDVKM. This CDR3 is CASSGPGANYGYTF. The CDR3 coding sequence is TGTGCCAGCAGCGGACCGGGAGCTAACTATGGCTACACCTTC.

The V call is TRBV11-2, the J call TRBJ2-2, with D unresolved. The germline CDR1 and CDR2 sequences are SGHAT and FQNNGV. Trimming stripped 5 bases from V and 0 bases from J, with 13 bases between. This CDR3 has 16 residues. CDR3 sequence reads: CASSPSTWANTGELFF. Here the CDR3 DNA reads TGTGCCAGCAGCCCCTCTACTTGGGCGAACACCGGGGAGCTGTTTTTT.

The CDR3 protein is CASNDVGEDTQYF. For the CDR3, the DNA is TGTGCCAGCAACGACGTCGGGGAAGATACGCAGTATTTT. The rearrangement joins TRBV2 to TRBJ2-3, with D tentatively TRBD2 (5 bases). V shed 7 bases and J shed 5 bases, with 13 bases lying between them. The CDR3 spans 13 residues. Germline V gives CDR1 SNHLY, CDR2 FYNNEI.

The chain uses TRBV10-3 and TRBJ2-1; 10 nucleotides agree with TRBD2. V dropped 8 bases and J dropped 7; count of bases not matched to a gene: 11. CDR3 size: 15 residues. Per the germline V gene, CDR1 is ENHRY and CDR2 is SYGVKD. CDR3 amino acids: CAIGASGSIGNEQFF. CDR3 DNA sequence: TGTGCCATCGGGGCTAGCGGGAGTATCGGGAATGAGCAGTTCTTC.

The chain employs TRBV19 and TRBJ2-1, with 8 positions matching TRBD2. Germline CDR1 is LNHDA and CDR2 is SQIVND (reference sequence). Losses at the gene ends were 1 base for V and 6 bases for J; bases not matched to a gene: 2. CDR3 length: 14 residues. The CDR3: CASSIASGSNEQFF. CDR3 bases: TGTGCCAGTAGTATAGCCAGCGGGAGCAATGAGCAGTTCTTC.

The rearrangement links TRBV5-4 to TRBJ2-7; TRBD2 agrees at 14 bases. The V gene end was trimmed by 0 bases and the J gene end by 6 bases; junction bases not matched to a gene: 2. CDR3 length equals 15 residues. Germline assignment: CDR1 SGHNT and CDR2 YYREEE (reference sequence). Here the CDR3 DNA reads TGTGCCAGCAGCTTGGGACTAGCGGGAGGGCCCGAGCAGTACTTC. Protein: CASSLGLAGGPEQYF.

The rearrangement joins TRBV28 to TRBJ1-3, with 8 bases fitting TRBD1. J lost 1 base, V lost 3 bases, and 14 bases had no gene match. Germline V CDR1 and CDR2: MDHEN, SYDVKM. There are 19 residues in the CDR3. The CDR3 reads CASSFFSPRQGPSGNTIYF. CDR3 DNA sequence: TGTGCCAGCAGTTTTTTTAGCCCGCGACAGGGGCCTTCTGGAAACACCATATATTTT.

In its sample, this clone was seen once. The J gene is TRBJ2-7, the V gene TRBV29-1; TRBD2 matches at 12 bases. V shed 6 bases and J 4 bases; nucleotides not matched to a gene: 4. Germline CDR1 SQVTM, CDR2 ANQGSEA. CDR3 length: 13 residues. CDR3 sequence (DNA): TGCAGCGTCGTTCTAGCGGGAGGGTACGAGCAGTACTTC. Translation gives CSVVLAGGYEQYF.

The V gene is TRBV2, the J gene TRBJ2-3, with D perhaps TRBD1 (5 bases). Germline CDR1 is SNHLY and CDR2 is FYNNEI. CDR3 length: 16 residues. Trimming removed 7 bases from V and 2 bases from J, with 19 bases in between. The CDR3 DNA sequence: TGTGCCAGCACCCCGGGTGGGGCAGCATTCACAGATACGCAGTATTTT. Translation gives CASTPGGAAFTDTQYF.

In DNA, the CDR3 is TGTGCCTGGATGGGGGCGAACACCGGGGAGCTGTTTTTT. Translated: CAWMGANTGELFF. The rearrangement links TRBV30 to TRBJ2-2, with D possibly called TRBD1 or TRBD2 (5 bases each). Germline CDR1 GTSNPN, CDR2 SVGIG (reference sequence). Trimming cost V 4 bases and J 0 bases, with 6 bases left between them. The CDR3 covers 13 residues.

The chain is built from TRBV28 and TRBJ1-3; a possible D gene is TRBD1 (5 bases). CDR1 and CDR2 (germline): MDHEN, SYDVKM. The CDR3 sequence is 15 residues long. Trimming took 3 bases from V and 0 from J, leaving 9 bases between them. CDR3 protein: CASSLRGYSGNTIYF. The CDR3 nucleotides are TGTGCCAGCAGTTTGAGGGGCTACTCTGGAAACACCATATATTTT.

The V and J genes are TRBV6-5 and TRBJ1-2; tentatively, D is TRBD1 (5 bases). Per germline, CDR1 MNHEY and CDR2 SVGAGI. V lost 9 bases and J lost 0, with 11 bases in between. CDR3 length: 13 amino acids. The CDR3 protein is CASSRTPNYGYTF. Written as DNA, the CDR3 is TGTGCCAGTTCCAGGACACCTAACTATGGCTACACCTTC.

V gene TRBV4-1 combines with J gene TRBJ2-7; TRBD2 matches 10 bases. Germline CDR1 MGHRA, CDR2 YSYEKL. There are 16 residues in the CDR3. V shed 1 base and J 0 bases; nucleotides not matched to a gene: 3. The CDR3 here is CASSQVLAGGSYEQYF. DNA of the CDR3: TGCGCCAGCAGCCAAGTTTTAGCGGGAGGCTCCTACGAGCAGTACTTC.

The chain uses TRBV28 and TRBJ1-4, with a tentative D call TRBD1 (5 bases). V shed 3 bases and J shed 7 bases, with 18 bases lying between them. The CDR3 is 16 amino acids. The germline gives CDR1 MDHEN, CDR2 SYDVKM. CDR3 protein: CASSLIGQLGIEKLFF. CDR3 nucleotide sequence: TGTGCCAGCAGTTTGATTGGACAACTAGGGATTGAAAAACTGTTTTTT.

CDR3 DNA sequence: TGTGCCAGCAGTTTAGACAGGGGGCATGGAAACACCATATATTTT. Translated, it gives CASSLDRGHGNTIYF. The V and J genes are TRBV27 and TRBJ1-3, with 10 positions matching TRBD1. The CDR3 sequence is 15 residues long. CDR1 MNHEY and CDR2 SMNVEV come from the germline V gene (reference sequence). Germline trimming cut 2 bases from V and 3 bases from J; bases unmatched to any gene: 1.

This sequence joins TRBV30 and TRBJ1-1; possible D gene TRBD1, 5 bases. The length of the CDR3 is 15 residues. V dropped 0 bases and J dropped 0 bases, with 11 bases sitting between them. The V gene's germline CDR1 is GTSNPN and CDR2 SVGIG (reference sequence). This CDR3 reads CAWSVRGLMNTEAFF. The CDR3 region has the DNA TGTGCCTGGAGTGTGCGGGGCCTTATGAACACTGAAGCTTTCTTT.